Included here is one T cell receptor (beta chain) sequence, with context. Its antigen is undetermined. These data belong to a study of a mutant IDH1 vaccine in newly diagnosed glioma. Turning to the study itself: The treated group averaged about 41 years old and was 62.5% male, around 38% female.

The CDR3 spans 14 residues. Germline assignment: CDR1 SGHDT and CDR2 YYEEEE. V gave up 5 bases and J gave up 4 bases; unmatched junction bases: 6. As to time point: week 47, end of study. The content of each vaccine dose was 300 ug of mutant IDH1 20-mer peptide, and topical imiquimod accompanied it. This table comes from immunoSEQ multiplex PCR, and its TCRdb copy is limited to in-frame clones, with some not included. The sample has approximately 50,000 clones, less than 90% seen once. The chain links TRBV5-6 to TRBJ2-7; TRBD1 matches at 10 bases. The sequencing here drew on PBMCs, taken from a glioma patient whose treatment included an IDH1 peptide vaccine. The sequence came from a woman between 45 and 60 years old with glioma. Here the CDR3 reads CASSLGTGVYEQYF. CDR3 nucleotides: TGTGCCAGCAGTCTCGGGACAGGGGTGTACGAGCAGTACTTC.